The sequence of this T cell receptor (beta chain) was determined in a study of human T cells and chemical hapten exposure. About the study: The sensitizing agent was 2% DPC, placed on 2 cm by 2 cm of upper inner arm skin.

Time point reported: pre-sensitization, week 0. Treatment described: therapeutic diphenylcyclopropenone sensitization with weekly scalp DPC. TCRdb reprocessed the RACE reads via MiXCR and lists one record per CDR3 protein. Altogether a few hundred thousand distinct CDR3 sequences are present, approximately 5% being singletons, with the ten largest covering less than 9%. V dropped 3 bases and J dropped 0 bases, with 15 bases sitting between them. The CDR3 has 17 residues. Germline loops: CDR1 SQVTM, CDR2 ANQGSEA. This clonotype was detected ten times or more. This clonotype was obtained from a woman under 30 with alopecia areata. Some clones in this sample may be carry-over from other donors' samples. The input for sequencing was whole blood, taken in connection with sensitization to the hapten diphenylcyclopropenone (DPC). The J gene is TRBJ2-6, the V gene TRBV29-1; D remains ambiguous. The CDR3 is CSVDIQKTDSGANVLTF. The CDR3 DNA follows: TGCAGCGTTGATATACAGAAGACTGACTCTGGGGCCAACGTCCTGACTTTC.